This passage covers 26 T cell receptor beta chains from one sample sequenced in a study of blood T cell repertoires in COVID-19. Assay: immunoSEQ multiplex PCR; the TCRdb copy retains only in-frame clones and omits some. The repertoire has about 76,000 clones, approximately 85% of them found once; the top ten carry approximately 11%. The sequencing input was peripheral blood. These receptors came from a man in his 60s with COVID-19, enrolled during active disease.

The chain has TRBV7-6 and TRBJ2-2; the match to TRBD2 covers 7 bases. V was pared by 3 bases and J by 0 bases, with 7 bases of the junction left unmatched. The CDR3 loop spans 17 amino acids. CDR1 SGHVS and CDR2 FNYEAQ come from the germline V gene. Here the CDR3 DNA reads TGTGCCAGCAGCTTGGGACCTAGCGGACCGAACACCGGGGAGCTGTTTTTT. The encoded protein is CASSLGPSGPNTGELFF.

The gene calls are TRBV9 and TRBJ2-3; the D is unclear. This CDR3 region has 13 residues. The germline gives CDR1 SGDLS, CDR2 YYNGEE. Trimming took off 0 bases at V and 4 bases at J, with 6 bases between the two ends. The CDR3 loop reads CASSVVTADTQYF. CDR3 coding DNA: TGTGCCAGCAGCGTAGTAACGGCAGATACGCAGTATTTT.

This chain uses TRBV6-5 with TRBJ2-7, with D possibly TRBD1 on 6 matching bases. From germline, CDR1 is MNHEY and CDR2 SVGAGI. V shed 8 bases and J shed 3 bases, with 8 bases lying between them. This CDR3 comprises 11 residues. The CDR3 is CASGQHYEQYF. The CDR3 DNA is TGTGCCAGCGGACAGCACTACGAGCAGTACTTC.

The genes are TRBV6-6 and TRBJ2-7, with 9 bases fitting TRBD2. The germline V gene encodes CDR1 MNHNY and CDR2 SVGAGI (reference sequence). Losses at the gene ends were 2 bases for V and 2 bases for J; bases not matched to a gene: 4. The CDR3 runs 15 residues. CDR3 in amino acids: CASSYGLAGTYEQYF. The DNA for the CDR3 is TGTGCCAGCAGTTACGGCCTAGCGGGGACCTACGAGCAGTACTTC.

The chain couples TRBV27 to TRBJ1-2; 8 bases align to TRBD1. Germline V gives CDR1 MNHEY, CDR2 SMNVEV (reference sequence). With 6 bases clipped from V and 3 bases from J, the junction kept 24 bases outside the gene matches. This CDR3 contains 20 residues. CDR3 bases: TGTGCCAGCAGCTTAACCCCGGGACAGGACTTTTTACATCGGGACTATGGCTACACCTTC. It encodes CASSLTPGQDFLHRDYGYTF.

V usage is TRBV5-4 and J usage is TRBJ2-5; TRBD2 matches at 15 bases. The germline V gene encodes CDR1 SGHNT and CDR2 YYREEE (reference sequence). CDR3 length: 17 amino acids. The J segment lost 4 bases and the V segment lost 4 bases, leaving 8 bases of the junction unmatched. This CDR3 reads CASSGRGLAGGRETQYF. The DNA for the CDR3 is TGTGCCAGCAGCGGGCGGGGACTAGCGGGGGGTCGAGAGACCCAGTACTTC.

The chain couples TRBV28 to TRBJ2-7, with TRBD2 identical over 14 bases. The CDR3 loop spans 16 amino acids. The germline V gene encodes CDR1 MDHEN and CDR2 SYDVKM. The ends lost 6 bases at V and 5 bases at J; junction bases unmatched: 9. In DNA form, the CDR3 reads TGTGCCAGCAGAAAGGGACTAGCGGGAGTACGAAACGAGCAGTACTTC. Residues: CASRKGLAGVRNEQYF.

The J gene is TRBJ1-1, the V gene TRBV5-5; D not certain. Trimming removed 2 bases at V and 0 bases at J, with 14 bases between. CDR3 length equals 16 residues. From germline, CDR1 is SGHKS and CDR2 YYEKEE (reference sequence). This chain's CDR3 is CASSFLRGRLNTEAFF. CDR3 DNA sequence: TGTGCCAGCAGCTTCCTCCGGGGTAGGTTGAACACTGAAGCTTTCTTT.

This rearrangement joins TRBV12-5 to TRBJ1-1, with 11 bases aligning to TRBD1. Germline loops: CDR1 LGHNT, CDR2 FRNRAP. V gave up 1 base and J gave up 10 bases; unmatched junction bases: 8. This CDR3 has 15 residues. CDR3 loop: CASGLDAGTGGLAFF. The CDR3 nucleotides are TGTGCTAGTGGTTTGGACGCCGGGACAGGGGGGCTAGCTTTCTTT.

In regard to this clone: Other DNA sequences in the same sample also yield this CDR3. This chain's CDR3 is CASSLDRGNEQFF. The CDR3 bases are TGCGCCAGCTCTCTGGACAGGGGAAATGAGCAGTTCTTC. The chain joins TRBV5-1 to TRBJ2-1; the match to TRBD1 covers 9 bases. Germline CDR1 and CDR2: SGHRS and YFSETQ. Trimming at V came to 7 bases and at J to 7 bases, leaving 6 bases not matched to a gene. The CDR3 consists of 13 residues.

The chain carries TRBV9 and TRBJ2-1, with 8 nucleotides matching TRBD2. The CDR3 contains 16 residues. J lost 4 bases, V lost 4 bases, and 10 bases had no gene match. Germline V gene sequence: CDR1 SGDLS, CDR2 YYNGEE. The CDR3 here is CASSSRSGTSYNEQFF. The CDR3 nucleotides read TGTGCCAGCAGCTCTAGGTCTGGGACTAGTTACAATGAGCAGTTCTTC.

This chain links TRBV28 with TRBJ2-7; 7 nucleotides line up with TRBD1. Germline CDR1 MDHEN, CDR2 SYDVKM. V shed 6 bases and J 3 bases; nucleotides not matched to a gene: 11. CDR3 length: 15 amino acids. The DNA for the CDR3 is TGTGCCAGCAGCGGAACGGGACAGCATTACTACGAGCAGTACTTC. It encodes CASSGTGQHYYEQYF.

V gene TRBV7-9 combines with J gene TRBJ1-5; D is undetermined. Trimming cost V 5 bases and J 2 bases, with 7 bases left between them. Germline assignment: CDR1 SEHNR and CDR2 FQNEAQ (reference sequence). CDR3 length equals 13 residues. CDR3 nucleotide sequence: TGTGCCAGCAGCCCCCAGGGCAATCAGCCCCAGCATTTT. It codes for CASSPQGNQPQHF.

The rearrangement links TRBV6-5 to TRBJ2-5; 12 positions agree with TRBD2. Germline trimming cut 0 bases from V and 11 bases from J; bases unmatched to any gene: 10. The CDR3 contains 16 residues. Germline-derived CDR1 and CDR2 are MNHEY and SVGAGI. CDR3: CASSYSSGLAGGPQYF. DNA for the CDR3: TGTGCCAGCAGTTACTCTTCTGGCCTAGCGGGAGGGCCACAGTACTTC.

The chain couples TRBV28 to TRBJ1-2; 11 nucleotides match TRBD1. The length of the CDR3 is 12 residues. V lost 10 bases to trimming and J lost 7 bases; unmatched junction nucleotides: 5. Germline CDR1 and CDR2: MDHEN and SYDVKM. CDR3 loop: CATPGQGGGYTF. The CDR3 bases are TGTGCCACCCCGGGACAGGGGGGTGGCTACACCTTC.

The rearrangement joins TRBV11-2 to TRBJ2-2; weak D call: TRBD2 (5 bases). The CDR3 runs 15 residues. Trimming shortened V by 6 bases and J by 3 bases, and 14 bases separated the two germline ends. Germline V gene data show CDR1 as SGHAT and CDR2 as FQNNGV. CDR3 sequence (DNA): TGTGCCAGCAGTTTCGACGGGGTGGACACCGGGGAGCTGTTTTTT. Its protein product is CASSFDGVDTGELFF.

CDR3: CAWTRGFGYGYTF. The CDR3 nucleotides are TGTGCCTGGACCCGGGGATTCGGCTATGGCTACACCTTC. The V and J genes are TRBV30 and TRBJ1-2; D uncertain. The CDR3 length is 13 residues. Germline assignment: CDR1 GTSNPN and CDR2 SVGIG (reference sequence). V dropped 4 bases and J dropped 4 bases, with 13 bases sitting between them.

The V gene is TRBV28, the J gene TRBJ1-5; D unresolved. V lost 1 base and J lost 2, with 24 bases in between. The CDR3 loop spans 20 amino acids. In germline, CDR1 is MDHEN, CDR2 SYDVKM. The CDR3 protein is CASSLSRLFLRKSGNQPQHF. For the CDR3, the DNA is TGTGCCAGCAGTTTATCCAGACTTTTTTTGAGGAAGTCAGGCAATCAGCCCCAGCATTTT.

This chain joins TRBV19 and TRBJ1-3; D call uncertain. This CDR3 is built from 14 residues. Germline CDR1 LNHDA, CDR2 SQIVND (reference sequence). V was pared by 4 bases and J by 1 base, with 8 bases between. CDR3 nucleotides: TGTGCCAGTAGTAACCAGGTTTCTGGAAACACCATATATTTT. Translation gives CASSNQVSGNTIYF. The variable domain in full, completed from reference TRBV19 and TRBJ1-3, reads DGGITQSPKYLFRKEGQNVTLSCEQNLNHDAMYWYRQDPGQGLRLIYYSQIVNDFQKGDIAEGYSVSREKKESFPLTVTSAQKNPTAFYLCASSNQVSGNTIYFGEGSWLTVV.

The CDR3, as DNA: TGTGCCAGCAGTTTAGCCGGACAGCAGTATGGCTACACCTTC. Amino acid sequence: CASSLAGQQYGYTF. The chain is built from TRBV28 and TRBJ1-2, with TRBD1 as a possible D gene (6 bases). V shed 2 bases and J shed 5 bases, with 12 bases lying between them. CDR1 is MDHEN, CDR2 SYDVKM, per germline. The CDR3 is 14 residues long.

V gene TRBV7-3 combines with J gene TRBJ2-1, with 7 bases lining up with TRBD2. Germline V CDR1 and CDR2: SGHTA, FQGTGA. V was pared by 8 bases and J by 10 bases, with 11 bases of the junction left unmatched. The CDR3 runs 13 residues. In DNA form, the CDR3 reads TGTGCCAGCGGCCGGGGGGTTGATGGCGAGCAGTTCTTC. As protein: CASGRGVDGEQFF.

In this sample, this clone turned up a few times. J is TRBJ1-2 and V is TRBV3-1 (or the pseudogene TRBV3-2); 7 bases fit TRBD1. The CDR3 is 14 amino acids. Germline loops: CDR1 LGHDT, CDR2 YNNKEL (reference sequence). V lost 3 bases and J lost 8; bases outside the gene matches: 9. The CDR3 DNA is TGTGCCAGCAGCCAGGCCGGGACAGCTGGAGGCTACACCTTC. Its translation: CASSQAGTAGGYTF.

This rearrangement joins TRBV6-5 to TRBJ1-1, with a weak D call TRBD1 (5 bases). Germline values: CDR1 MNHEY, CDR2 SVGAGI. The ends were cut back, 6 bases at V and 4 bases at J, with 12 bases in the middle. The CDR3 spans 13 residues. CDR3 region: CASRMTEVTEAFF. The CDR3 DNA follows: TGTGCCAGCAGGATGACAGAGGTCACTGAAGCTTTCTTT.

This sequence joins TRBV6-5 and TRBJ1-2; D is perhaps TRBD1 (5 bases). V lost 6 bases to trimming and J lost 7 bases, with 15 bases between them. The CDR3 is made up of 13 amino acids. Germline-derived CDR1 and CDR2 are MNHEY and SVGAGI. The CDR3 is CASRTVGGVGYTF. In DNA, the CDR3 is TGTGCCAGCAGGACAGTAGGAGGGGTTGGCTACACCTTC.

This sequence joins TRBV7-3 and TRBJ1-1, with a tentative D call TRBD1 (5 bases). This CDR3 has 12 residues. The V end was cut by 4 bases, the J end by 7 bases, with 10 bases between. In germline, CDR1 is SGHTA, CDR2 FQGTGA. CDR3 in DNA: TGTGCCAGCAGCTCAGACAGCTTTGAAGCTTTCTTT. This encodes CASSSDSFEAFF. Variable domain in full (rest from reference TRBV7-3 and TRBJ1-1): GAGVSQTPSNKVTEKGKYVELRCDPISGHTALYWYRQSLGQGPEFLIYFQGTGAADDSGLPNDRFFAVRPEGSVSTLKIQRTERGDSAVYLCASSSDSFEAFFGQGTRLTVV.

The chain employs TRBV7-7 and TRBJ2-5; 8 bases fit TRBD1. This CDR3 spans 15 amino acids. The V gene's germline CDR1 is SSHAT and CDR2 FNYEAQ (reference sequence). V lost 5 bases to trimming and J lost 5 bases; unmatched junction nucleotides: 10. In nucleotides, the CDR3 is TGTGCCAGCAGCGTTAAAGCTACAGGGGGGGAGACCCAGTACTTC. This codes for CASSVKATGGETQYF. Combining the CDR3 with reference TRBV7-7 and TRBJ2-5 gives the whole variable domain GAGVSQSPRYKVTKRGQDVTLRCDPISSHATLYWYQQALGQGPEFLTYFNYEAQPDKSGLPSDRFSAERPEGSISTLTIQRTEQRDSAMYRCASSVKATGGETQYFGPGTRLLVL.